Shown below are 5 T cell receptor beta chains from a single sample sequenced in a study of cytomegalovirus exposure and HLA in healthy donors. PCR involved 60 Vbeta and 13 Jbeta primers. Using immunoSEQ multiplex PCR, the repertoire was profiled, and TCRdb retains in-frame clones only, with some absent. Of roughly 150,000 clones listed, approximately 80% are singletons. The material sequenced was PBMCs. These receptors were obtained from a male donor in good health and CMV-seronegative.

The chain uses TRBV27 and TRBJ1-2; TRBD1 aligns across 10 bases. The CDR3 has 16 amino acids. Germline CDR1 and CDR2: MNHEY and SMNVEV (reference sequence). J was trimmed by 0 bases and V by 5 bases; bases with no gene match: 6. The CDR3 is CASSRDRGASNYGYTF. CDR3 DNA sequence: TGTGCCAGCAGTAGGGACAGGGGCGCCTCTAACTATGGCTACACCTTC.

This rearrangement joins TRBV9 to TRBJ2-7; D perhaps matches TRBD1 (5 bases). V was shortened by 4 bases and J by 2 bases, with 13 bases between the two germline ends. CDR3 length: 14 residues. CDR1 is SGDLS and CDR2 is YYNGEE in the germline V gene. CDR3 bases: TGTGCCAGCAGCCCCCCAGTAGGGGCCTACGAGCAGTACTTC. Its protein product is CASSPPVGAYEQYF.

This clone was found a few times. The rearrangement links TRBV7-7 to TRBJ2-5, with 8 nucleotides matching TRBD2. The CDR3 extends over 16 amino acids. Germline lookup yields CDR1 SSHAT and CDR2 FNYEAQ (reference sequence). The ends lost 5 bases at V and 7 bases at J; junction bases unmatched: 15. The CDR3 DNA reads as TGTGCCAGCAGCCTAAGAGGGACTAGAGGCGAAGGGACCCAGTACTTC. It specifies CASSLRGTRGEGTQYF.

CDR3 in amino acids: CAIGGAYEQYF. For the CDR3, the DNA is TGTGCCATCGGGGGGGCCTACGAGCAGTACTTC. The chain links TRBV10-3 to TRBJ2-7, with 7 bases aligning to TRBD2. The V gene's germline CDR1 is ENHRY and CDR2 SYGVKD. The CDR3 runs 11 residues. J was trimmed by 2 bases and V by 8 bases; bases with no gene match: 0.

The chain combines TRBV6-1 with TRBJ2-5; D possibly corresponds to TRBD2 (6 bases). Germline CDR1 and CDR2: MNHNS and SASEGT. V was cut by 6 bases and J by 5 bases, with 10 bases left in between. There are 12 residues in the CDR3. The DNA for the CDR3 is TGTGCCAGCAGCCCAGCGGGCGAGACCCAGTACTTC. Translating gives CASSPAGETQYF.